This record covers a single T cell receptor (beta chain). Its antigen is as yet unknown. Sampling consisted of one heparinised blood draw per donor, averaging around 120 mL. Isolated RNA was reverse transcribed in full, so expressed TCRB transcripts were sequenced. Clones were read by immunoSEQ multiplex PCR, and TCRdb kept only the in-frame ones, dropping some. The table has roughly 290,000 clones, 8% seen once; the top ten hold more than 0.8%. The data were obtained in a study of beta chain features in type 1 diabetes. CDR3 length equals 20 residues. Study outcomes and limitations: Within each of all four CD4+ subsets, Type 1 diabetes patients had TCRB CDR3s that were moderately but significantly shorter. More deletions and fewer insertions at VDJ junctions were seen in type 1 diabetes patients.

This rearrangement joins TRBV21-1 to TRBJ1-5; the table's D call TRBD1 went unverified against the DNA. TRBV21-1 is designated a pseudogene. The specimen sequenced was central memory CD4+ T cells from blood. The sequence derives from a woman aged 18-29 years in good health. CDR3 loop: CASSFTGGGRQGIEGQPQHF. For the CDR3, the DNA is TGTGCCAGCAGCTTCACGGGGGGCGGCCGACAGGGGATCGAGGGTCAGCCCCAGCATTTT.